This T cell receptor beta chain stems from a study of neurological immune-mediated disorders. Looked up from germline, CDR1 is SGHRS and CDR2 is YFSETQ. V shed 4 bases and J 4 bases; nucleotides not matched to a gene: 8. The CDR3 spans 16 residues. This clonotype was observed many times. 5'RACE employing 10-nucleotide random UMIs yielded the cDNA. One entry per CDR3 protein, called by TCRdb with MiXCR from the 5' RACE reads. The sample lists tens of thousands of distinct CDR3 sequences; about 4.2% were seen once. Sequencing input: CD4+ T cells from blood. This TCR was sampled from a woman aged 35 to 49 with multiple sclerosis. The chain recombines TRBV5-1 with TRBJ2-3; TRBD1 aligns across 11 bases. Here the CDR3 DNA reads TGCGCCAGCAGCCTTGGCGGACAGGGGGCCGCAGATACGCAGTATTTT. Translation: CASSLGGQGAADTQYF.